This T cell receptor beta chain emerged from a study of response to subunit inactivated influenza vaccine. This CDR3 has 17 amino acids. Trimming pared 0 bases from V and 0 bases from J, leaving 11 bases between. The germline V gene has CDR1 LGHNA and CDR2 YSLEER. MiXCR was run by TCRdb on the RT-PCR reads, yielding one entry per CDR3 protein. The sample has about 780,000 distinct CDR3 sequences, approximately 17% seen once; the top ten hold approximately 11%. As to this clonotype: What it binds is unknown.

General observations from the study: The authors offered the suggestion that each seasonal influenza vaccination recruits few new T cells.

Specimen: PBMCs from blood, collected more than 4 days after vaccination. The clonotype comes from a man over 45 who received an inactivated influenza vaccine. The V gene is TRBV4-3, the J gene TRBJ1-4; D gene unclear. The chain's CDR3 is CASSQDEGTATNEKLFF. The CDR3 nucleotides read TGCGCCAGCAGCCAAGATGAGGGAACCGCAACTAATGAAAAACTGTTTTTT.